These 32 T cell receptor beta chains were sequenced from one sample in a study of blood T cell repertoires in COVID-19 (dated by TCRdb to 2018 to 2021). Library prep was done by the immunoSEQ multiplex PCR assay. The immuneACCESS repertoire file appears here via TCRdb, limited to in-frame rearrangements. These files lack a portion of the clones; in checked studies, under half of the deficit traces to unresolved V genes, and the cause of the others is not known. The sample includes around 190,000 clones, with more than 75% observed a single time. The ten top clones hold less than 20% of the sample. Sequenced sample: PBMCs or T cells enriched from blood (not recorded which). Source of these receptors: a woman aged 45-60 years with acute COVID-19.

The CDR3 spells CASRGRVTGELFF. The CDR3 DNA is TGTGCCAGTAGGGGCAGGGTCACCGGGGAGCTGTTTTTT. The rearrangement uses TRBV19 and TRBJ2-2; tentative D call: TRBD1 (5 bases). Between the trimmed V and J ends, which lost 6 bases and 4 bases, there was a span of 9 bases. Germline V gene lookup returns CDR1 LNHDA and CDR2 SQIVND (reference sequence). There are 13 residues in the CDR3.

The CDR3 protein is CASGTQRAQPQHF. CDR3 nucleotides: TGTGCCAGCGGAACACAGCGGGCCCAGCCCCAGCATTTT. The chain couples TRBV6-5 to TRBJ1-5; D unresolved. V dropped 8 bases and J dropped 7 bases, with 15 bases sitting between them. Germline V lookup: CDR1 MNHEY, CDR2 SVGAGI. The CDR3 consists of 13 residues.

The rearrangement joins TRBV11-2 to TRBJ2-3, with 11 bases lining up with TRBD2. The CDR3 covers 16 residues. Germline V CDR1 and CDR2: SGHAT, FQNNGV. The V and J ends lost 1 base and 2 bases, in that order; junction bases with no gene match: 2. CDR3 bases: TGTGCCAGCAGCTTAGGACTAGCGGGAAACACAGATACGCAGTATTTT. Translation: CASSLGLAGNTDTQYF.

The chain is built from TRBV19 and TRBJ1-5; no firm D call. The CDR3 consists of 16 residues. V lost 6 bases and J 4 bases, leaving 19 bases between the germline ends. Germline CDR1 reads LNHDA; CDR2 reads SQIVND (reference sequence). The DNA for the CDR3 is TGTGCCAGTAGCGGAACAACAGTAATTGGGAATCAGCCCCAGCATTTT. Its protein is CASSGTTVIGNQPQHF. Combining the CDR3 with reference TRBV19 and TRBJ1-5 gives the whole variable domain DGGITQSPKYLFRKEGQNVTLSCEQNLNHDAMYWYRQDPGQGLRLIYYSQIVNDFQKGDIAEGYSVSREKKESFPLTVTSAQKNPTAFYLCASSGTTVIGNQPQHFGDGTRLSIL.

The V call is TRBV19, the J call TRBJ1-2, with D uncertain. Trimming removed 5 bases from V and 6 bases from J, with 16 bases in between. CDR3 size: 14 residues. Germline V gene data show CDR1 as LNHDA and CDR2 as SQIVND (reference sequence). CDR3 region: CASSPLDRSDGYTF. DNA for the CDR3: TGTGCCAGTAGTCCACTAGATAGGTCGGATGGCTACACCTTC.

V is TRBV5-6 and J is TRBJ2-2; 14 bases match TRBD2. The CDR3 covers 15 residues. Germline V CDR1 and CDR2: SGHDT, YYEEEE. Trimming at V came to 4 bases and at J to 7 bases, leaving 3 bases not matched to a gene. The chain's CDR3 is CASSRGLAGGGELFF. The CDR3 region has the DNA TGTGCCAGCAGCCGAGGACTAGCGGGGGGCGGGGAGCTGTTTTTT.

The J gene is TRBJ1-5, the V gene TRBV6-6, with D perhaps TRBD1 (6 bases). V lost 6 bases to trimming and J lost 6 bases, with 12 bases between them. In germline, CDR1 is MNHNY, CDR2 SVGAGI (reference sequence). This CDR3 has 13 residues. The CDR3 DNA follows: TGTGCCAGCAGGGACAGAGTGGGTCAGCCCCAGCATTTT. Its protein product is CASRDRVGQPQHF.

This chain joins TRBV18 and TRBJ2-7, with 8 bases that match TRBD1. With 3 bases clipped from V and 6 bases from J, the junction kept 7 bases outside the gene matches. Per the germline V gene, CDR1 is KGHSH and CDR2 is LQKENI. The CDR3 sequence is 14 residues long. This CDR3 reads CASSPGTGRTEQYV. Here the CDR3 DNA reads TGTGCCAGCTCACCCGGGACAGGCAGGACCGAGCAGTACGTC.

The chain couples TRBV18 to TRBJ1-2, with 9 positions matching TRBD1. V shed 3 bases and J 4 bases; nucleotides not matched to a gene: 3. Germline CDR1 KGHSH, CDR2 LQKENI. The CDR3 is 14 residues long. This chain's CDR3 is CASSPGQGTYGYTF. CDR3 coding DNA: TGTGCCAGCTCACCGGGACAGGGAACCTATGGCTACACCTTC.

The rearrangement joins TRBV4-2 to TRBJ1-5; 10 bases align to TRBD1. Trimming cost V 2 bases and J 1 base; bases outside gene matches: 8. The germline V gene has CDR1 LGHNA and CDR2 YNFKEQ. The CDR3 consists of 18 residues. Here the CDR3 reads CASSQSGRTGGSNQPQHF. Written as DNA, the CDR3 is TGTGCCAGCAGCCAATCAGGGCGGACAGGGGGAAGCAATCAGCCCCAGCATTTT.

This chain uses TRBV27 with TRBJ1-1, with TRBD1 matching over 7 bases. V lost 8 bases to trimming and J lost 2 bases; unmatched junction nucleotides: 14. The CDR3 sequence is 16 residues long. The germline gives CDR1 MNHEY, CDR2 SMNVEV (reference sequence). The CDR3 region is CASRTESRGVNTEAFF. The CDR3 bases are TGTGCCAGCCGAACAGAATCCAGGGGGGTAAACACTGAAGCTTTCTTT.

The genes are TRBV11-2 and TRBJ2-1, with 7 bases lining up with TRBD1. Per the germline V gene, CDR1 is SGHAT and CDR2 is FQNNGV. With V trimmed by 1 base and J by 3 bases, 15 bases remained unmatched. There are 19 residues in the CDR3. CDR3 DNA: TGTGCCAGCAGCTTAGTTGGACAGGCTTTTGGGCCCTACTACAATGAGCAGTTCTTC. This codes for CASSLVGQAFGPYYNEQFF.

The rearrangement links TRBV3-1 (or the pseudogene TRBV3-2) to TRBJ2-1; TRBD2 agrees at 9 bases. V gave up 4 bases and J gave up 6 bases; unmatched junction bases: 4. The CDR3 totals 14 residues. Germline CDR1 is LGHDT and CDR2 is YNNKEL (reference sequence). The CDR3 DNA is TGTGCCAGCAGCCGCGGGGGGGCCACCAATGAGCAGTTCTTC. Residues: CASSRGGATNEQFF.

This clone turned up a few times. The chain joins TRBV28 to TRBJ2-5, with TRBD2 as a possible D gene (7 bases). The germline CDR1 and CDR2 sequences are MDHEN and SYDVKM. Trimming cost V 6 bases and J 7 bases, with 24 bases left between them. CDR3 size: 16 residues. The CDR3 reads CASSSPGGGQGGTQYF. CDR3 in DNA: TGTGCCAGCAGCTCCCCCGGCGGGGGCCAAGGGGGGACCCAGTACTTC. The full variable domain, in which reference TRBV28 and TRBJ2-5 provide the parts outside the CDR3, is DVKVTQSSRYLVKRTGEKVFLECVQDMDHENMFWYRQDPGLGLRLIYFSYDVKMKEKGDIPEGYSVSREKKERFSLILESASTNQTSMYLCASSSPGGGQGGTQYFGPGTRLLVL.

Comment on this clone: This CDR3 is also generated by other DNA sequences in the sample. V is TRBV28 and J is TRBJ1-5, with a weak D call TRBD1 (5 bases). The germline V gene encodes CDR1 MDHEN and CDR2 SYDVKM. The V end lost 1 base, the J end lost 4 bases, and 5 bases lay between the germline ends. There are 13 residues in the CDR3. CDR3 bases: TGTGCCAGCAGTTTATCAGGGAATCAGCCCCAGCATTTT. This encodes CASSLSGNQPQHF.

The J gene is TRBJ2-5, the V gene TRBV12-3 or TRBV12-4; D perhaps matches TRBD2 (6 bases). This CDR3 is built from 13 residues. Deletions cut 7 bases from V and 4 bases from J, with 13 bases between. CDR3 loop: CASTSGGLETQYF. DNA of the CDR3: TGTGCCAGCACCTCCGGGGGATTAGAGACCCAGTACTTC.

This chain uses TRBV18 with TRBJ2-2; D gene unclear. V was shortened by 2 bases and J by 5 bases, with 18 bases between the two germline ends. The CDR3 has 17 amino acids. Germline CDR1 is KGHSH and CDR2 is LQKENI. The CDR3 protein is CASSPFCFRPGTGELFF. The CDR3 region has the DNA TGTGCCAGCTCACCATTCTGTTTCCGGCCCGGGACCGGGGAGCTGTTTTTT. The full variable domain, completed using reference TRBV18 and TRBJ2-2, is NAGVMQNPRHLVRRRGQEARLRCSPMKGHSHVYWYRQLPEEGLKFMVYLQKENIIDESGMPKERFSAEFPKEGPSILRIQQVVRGDSAAYFCASSPFCFRPGTGELFFGEGSRLTVL.

V and J are TRBV18 and TRBJ1-6; 8 bases are shared with TRBD1. CDR1 is KGHSH and CDR2 is LQKENI in the germline V gene. CDR3 length equals 18 residues. V shed 3 bases and J 6 bases; nucleotides not matched to a gene: 13. CDR3 in DNA: TGTGCCAGCTCACCCTCCCTACAGGGGGGGAGTATTAATTCACCCCTCCACTTT. Translation: CASSPSLQGGSINSPLHF.

The chain employs TRBV7-2 and TRBJ1-6; D perhaps matches TRBD1 (5 bases). The CDR3 covers 17 residues. V dropped 6 bases and J dropped 9 bases, with 24 bases sitting between them. Per germline, CDR1 SGHTA and CDR2 FQGNSA. The CDR3 DNA is TGTGCCAGCAGTCCTCCTCCGGGTGGGGGGTTTGCTTCACCCCTCCACTTT. Translation gives CASSPPPGGGFASPLHF.

This rearrangement joins TRBV11-2 to TRBJ2-1, with D perhaps TRBD2 (6 bases). Trimming left V 5 bases short and J 4 bases short, with 15 bases between. This CDR3 spans 15 amino acids. CDR1 and CDR2 (germline): SGHAT, FQNNGV. The CDR3 coding sequence is TGTGCCAGCAGCGGAGGGTCTCGGGGTTACAATGAGCAGTTCTTC. Translated, it gives CASSGGSRGYNEQFF.

The chain carries TRBV9 and TRBJ1-5; tentatively, D is TRBD1 (5 bases). Germline V lookup: CDR1 SGDLS, CDR2 YYNGEE. The CDR3 extends over 15 amino acids. V was cut by 5 bases and J by 4 bases, with 16 bases left in between. CDR3 sequence (DNA): TGTGCCAGCAGTGGGGGTCCGGGACTGAATCAGCCCCAGCATTTT. Translation: CASSGGPGLNQPQHF.

The rearrangement uses TRBV7-2 and TRBJ2-2; 7 bases agree with TRBD2. This CDR3 has 18 amino acids. After removal of 5 bases from V and 0 bases from J, the junction contained 12 bases not matched to a gene. Per germline, CDR1 SGHTA and CDR2 FQGNSA. Here the CDR3 DNA reads TGTGCCAGCAGCCCTACTCCGGGGGGATACGCGAACACCGGGGAGCTGTTTTTT. Translating it yields CASSPTPGGYANTGELFF. Based on the CDR3 plus reference TRBV7-2 and TRBJ2-2, the full variable domain is GAGVSQSPSNKVTEKGKDVELRCDPISGHTALYWYRQSLGQGLEFLIYFQGNSAPDKSGLPSDRFSAERTGGSVSTLTIQRTQQEDSAVYLCASSPTPGGYANTGELFFGEGSRLTVL.

V gene TRBV11-2 combines with J gene TRBJ2-2; 8 bases map to TRBD1. Germline V lookup: CDR1 SGHAT, CDR2 FQNNGV. The CDR3 is 17 residues long. Trimming removed 3 bases from V and 2 bases from J; junction bases left unmatched: 8. CDR3 nucleotides: TGTGCCAGCAGCTTCCGACAGGGGTTGGCCAACACCGGGGAGCTGTTTTTT. Its protein is CASSFRQGLANTGELFF.

Only a few counts were recorded for this clone. This chain uses TRBV3-1 (or the pseudogene TRBV3-2) with TRBJ2-4, with D possibly TRBD1 on 6 matching bases. Looked up from germline, CDR1 is LGHDT and CDR2 is YNNKEL (reference sequence). V gave up 2 bases and J gave up 6 bases, with 17 bases separating them. The CDR3 spans 16 residues. CDR3 region: CASSQNGAGTRNIQYF. CDR3 coding DNA: TGTGCCAGCAGCCAAAATGGAGCCGGGACACGAAACATTCAGTACTTC.

This clone was seen just once. J is TRBJ1-3 and V is TRBV7-9, with D possibly matching TRBD1 (6 bases). Germline CDR1 reads SEHNR; CDR2 reads FQNEAQ (reference sequence). V dropped 2 bases and J dropped 2 bases, with 13 bases sitting between them. The CDR3 runs to 16 residues. As DNA, the CDR3 is TGTGCCAGCAGCTTAACCCAGGGGATCGCTGGAAACACCATATATTTT. Its translation is CASSLTQGIAGNTIYF. Based on the CDR3 plus reference TRBV7-9 and TRBJ1-3, the full variable domain is DTGVSQNPRHKITKRGQNVTFRCDPISEHNRLYWYRQTLGQGPEFLTYFQNEAQLEKSRLLSDRFSAERPKGSFSTLEIQRTEQGDSAMYLCASSLTQGIAGNTIYFGEGSWLTVV.

V is TRBV7-2 and J is TRBJ2-5, with D perhaps matching TRBD2 (6 bases). The CDR3 is 15 residues long. From germline, CDR1 is SGHTA and CDR2 FQGNSA. The V end was cut by 5 bases, the J end by 0 bases, with 13 bases between. In nucleotides, the CDR3 is TGTGCCAGCAGCACCCGGGACTCGCACCAAGAGACCCAGTACTTC. Translation: CASSTRDSHQETQYF.

The V call is TRBV2, the J call TRBJ1-5; the match to TRBD1 covers 10 bases. V shed 4 bases and J 2 bases; nucleotides not matched to a gene: 8. From germline, CDR1 is SNHLY and CDR2 FYNNEI. This CDR3 has 17 amino acids. The CDR3 protein is CASSGGQGFIGNQPQHF. CDR3 DNA sequence: TGTGCCAGCAGTGGGGGACAGGGGTTTATCGGCAATCAGCCCCAGCATTTT.

The rearrangement links TRBV7-9 to TRBJ1-4; 8 nucleotides align to TRBD1. Germline assignment: CDR1 SEHNR and CDR2 FQNEAQ (reference sequence). The V gene end was trimmed by 3 bases and the J gene end by 8 bases; junction bases not matched to a gene: 8. This CDR3 spans 15 amino acids. CDR3 sequence: CASSLGDRGLEKLFF. The CDR3 DNA follows: TGTGCCAGCAGCTTGGGAGACAGGGGATTGGAAAAACTGTTTTTT. Variable domain in full (rest from reference TRBV7-9 and TRBJ1-4): DTGVSQNPRHKITKRGQNVTFRCDPISEHNRLYWYRQTLGQGPEFLTYFQNEAQLEKSRLLSDRFSAERPKGSFSTLEIQRTEQGDSAMYLCASSLGDRGLEKLFFGSGTQLSVL.

The genes are TRBV7-8 and TRBJ1-3; D is unresolved. Germline loops: CDR1 SGHVS, CDR2 FQNEAQ. This CDR3 region has 15 residues. Trimming left V 3 bases short and J 4 bases short, with 13 bases between. The CDR3 sequence is CASSFADLMGNTIYF. The CDR3 DNA is TGTGCCAGCAGCTTCGCCGACTTAATGGGAAACACCATATATTTT.

The rearrangement joins TRBV19 to TRBJ1-2; maybe TRBD1 (6 bases). V was clipped by 6 bases and J by 5 bases, with 10 bases between them. The CDR3 covers 12 residues. The germline V gene encodes CDR1 LNHDA and CDR2 SQIVND (reference sequence). In nucleotides, the CDR3 is TGTGCCAGTAGGGACAGAAGATATGGCTACACCTTC. This gives the protein CASRDRRYGYTF.

The table lists this clone with many counts. The identical CDR3 is also encoded by other nucleotide sequences in the sample. CDR3 DNA: TGTGCCAGCACAGGGAACACTGAAGCTTTCTTT. This gives the protein CASTGNTEAFF. The chain employs TRBV6-5 and TRBJ1-1; no reliable D call. CDR3 size: 11 residues. Germline V CDR1 and CDR2: MNHEY, SVGAGI. V lost 7 bases to trimming and J lost 1 base, with 4 bases between them.

The genes are TRBV9 and TRBJ1-1; maybe TRBD1 (6 bases). Germline V lookup: CDR1 SGDLS, CDR2 YYNGEE. Trimming stripped 3 bases from V and 7 bases from J, with 10 bases between. The length of the CDR3 is 12 residues. CDR3 bases: TGTGCCAGCAGCGACAGGGATATTGAAGCTTTCTTT. This sequence encodes CASSDRDIEAFF.